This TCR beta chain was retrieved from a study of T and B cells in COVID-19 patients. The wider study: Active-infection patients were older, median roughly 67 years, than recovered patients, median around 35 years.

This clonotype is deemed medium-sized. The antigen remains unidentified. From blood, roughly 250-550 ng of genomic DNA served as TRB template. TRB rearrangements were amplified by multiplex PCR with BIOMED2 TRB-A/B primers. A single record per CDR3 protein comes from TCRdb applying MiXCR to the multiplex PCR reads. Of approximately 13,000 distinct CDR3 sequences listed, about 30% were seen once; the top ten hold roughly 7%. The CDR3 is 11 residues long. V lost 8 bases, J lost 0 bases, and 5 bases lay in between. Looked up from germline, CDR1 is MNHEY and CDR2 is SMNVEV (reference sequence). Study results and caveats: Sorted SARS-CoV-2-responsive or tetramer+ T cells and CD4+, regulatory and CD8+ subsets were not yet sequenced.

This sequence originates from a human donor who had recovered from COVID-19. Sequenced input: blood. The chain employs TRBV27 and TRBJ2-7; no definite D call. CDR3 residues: CASGFSYEQYF. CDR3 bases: TGTGCCAGCGGGTTCTCCTACGAGCAGTACTTC.